The 20 T cell receptor beta chains in this list originate from one sample, sequenced in a study of early T cells in non-severe SARS-CoV-2 infection. Via MiXCR, TCRdb re-called the 5' RACE reads, giving one row per CDR3 protein. The sample holds tens of thousands of distinct CDR3 sequences, 9.5% to 15% seen once. Sample: whole blood, taken at baseline. These receptors were collected from an adult who was a healthcare worker with PCR-confirmed SARS-CoV-2 infection or an uninfected control (not recorded which).

This clonotype was seen repeatedly, ten times or more. This sequence joins TRBV7-6 and TRBJ2-5, with TRBD1 matching over 7 bases. The CDR3 runs 17 residues. The V segment lost 5 bases and the J segment 5 bases; nucleotides outside the gene matches: 17. CDR1 and CDR2 from the germline V gene are SGHVS and FNYEAQ. The CDR3 here is CASSIPRGSNDRETQYF. As DNA, the CDR3 is TGTGCCAGCAGCATACCCAGGGGGTCGAATGACCGGGAGACCCAGTACTTC.

This clonotype was counted at least ten times. The rearrangement links TRBV28 to TRBJ2-3; perhaps D is TRBD1 or TRBD2 (5 bases each). Germline lookup yields CDR1 MDHEN and CDR2 SYDVKM. Trimming removed 5 bases from V and 4 bases from J, with 19 bases in between. The CDR3 extends over 16 amino acids. The CDR3 loop is CASSPTGFVGADTQYF. CDR3 coding DNA: TGTGCCAGCAGTCCGACGGGGTTCGTGGGGGCAGATACGCAGTATTTT.

The table lists this clonotype with a few counts. The chain links TRBV5-4 to TRBJ2-5, with 10 nucleotides matching TRBD2. J was trimmed by 5 bases and V by 2 bases; bases with no gene match: 12. Germline CDR1 reads SGHNT; CDR2 reads YYREEE (reference sequence). There are 17 residues in the CDR3. CDR3 sequence (DNA): TGTGCCAGCAGCTTTTCGGCTAGCGGGGGTCGGGTGGAGACCCAGTACTTC. Protein: CASSFSASGGRVETQYF. Full variable domain (remainder filled in from reference TRBV5-4 and TRBJ2-5): ETGVTQSPTHLIKTRGQQVTLRCSSQSGHNTVSWYQQALGQGPQFIFQYYREEENGRGNFPPRFSGLQFPNYSSELNVNALELDDSALYLCASSFSASGGRVETQYFGPGTRLLVL.

This clonotype was observed at least ten times. The chain has TRBV11-2 and TRBJ2-1; possible D gene TRBD2, 6 bases. V lost 3 bases and J 5 bases, leaving 14 bases between the germline ends. The germline V gene encodes CDR1 SGHAT and CDR2 FQNNGV. This CDR3 contains 15 residues. In DNA form, the CDR3 reads TGTGCCAGCAGCTTTCCCGGCGGGGAGAACAATGAGCAGTTCTTC. This translates into CASSFPGGENNEQFF.

This clonotype has more than one count but fewer than ten. The chain joins TRBV5-1 to TRBJ2-7; 10 bases fit TRBD1. V shed 3 bases, J shed 5 bases, and the junction held 5 bases outside the gene matches. Per germline, CDR1 SGHRS and CDR2 YFSETQ. The CDR3 loop spans 14 amino acids. The CDR3 loop is CASSSGTGDNEQYF. In nucleotides, the CDR3 is TGCGCCAGCAGCTCCGGGACAGGGGACAACGAGCAGTACTTC.

In this sample, this clonotype turned up many times. The CDR3 DNA sequence: TGTGCCAGCAGCTACCTTCTAGGTGAGCAGTTCTTC. Translation: CASSYLLGEQFF. This sequence joins TRBV7-3 and TRBJ2-1; D unresolved. CDR1 and CDR2 (germline): SGHTA, FQGTGA. The V end lost 4 bases, the J end lost 9 bases, and 10 bases lay between the germline ends. The CDR3 consists of 12 residues. The full variable domain, its missing parts supplied by reference TRBV7-3 and TRBJ2-1, is GAGVSQTPSNKVTEKGKYVELRCDPISGHTALYWYRQSLGQGPEFLIYFQGTGAADDSGLPNDRFFAVRPEGSVSTLKIQRTERGDSAVYLCASSYLLGEQFFGPGTRLTVL.

V gene TRBV28 combines with J gene TRBJ1-1, with D possibly TRBD1 on 6 matching bases. The CDR3 has 16 amino acids. The germline CDR1 and CDR2 sequences are MDHEN and SYDVKM. V lost 2 bases, J lost 3 bases, and 16 bases lay in between. CDR3 region: CASSLGTGTPYTEAFF. The CDR3 DNA sequence: TGTGCCAGCAGTTTAGGTACCGGGACACCTTACACTGAAGCTTTCTTT.

There are a few counts of this clonotype. The rearrangement links TRBV7-9 to TRBJ2-1; no firm D call. Trimming shortened V by 8 bases and J by 15 bases, and 29 bases separated the two germline ends. The CDR3 spans 15 residues. The germline V gene encodes CDR1 SEHNR and CDR2 FQNEAQ (reference sequence). CDR3 protein: CASERWAGLGVKRFF. The CDR3, as DNA: TGTGCCAGCGAGAGGTGGGCAGGCCTTGGGGTAAAAAGGTTCTTC. The variable domain in full, completed from reference TRBV7-9 and TRBJ2-1, reads DTGVSQNPRHKITKRGQNVTFRCDPISEHNRLYWYRQTLGQGPEFLTYFQNEAQLEKSRLLSDRFSAERPKGSFSTLEIQRTEQGDSAMYLCASERWAGLGVKRFFGPGTRLTVL.

About this clonotype itself: The junction differs from germline at one of its ends, possibly a read error. V gene TRBV25-1 combines with J gene TRBJ2-7; perhaps TRBD1 as D (6 bases). Germline assignment: CDR1 MGHDK and CDR2 SYGVNS. This CDR3 is built from 14 residues. The CDR3 coding sequence is TGTGCCAGCAGTGAACTTGGACAGACCTACGAGCGGTACTTC. It codes for CASSELGQTYERYF.

In this sample, this clonotype turned up many times. The chain carries TRBV5-5 and TRBJ1-2, with 9 bases matching TRBD1. Germline assignment: CDR1 SGHKS and CDR2 YYEKEE (reference sequence). CDR3 length: 12 amino acids. Trimming cost V 7 bases and J 2 bases; bases outside gene matches: 0. DNA for the CDR3: TGTGCCAGCGGGACAGGGAACTATGGCTACACCTTC. This gives the protein CASGTGNYGYTF.

This clonotype was observed a handful of times. This chain links TRBV28 with TRBJ2-5; possible D gene TRBD2, 5 bases. The CDR3 is 15 amino acids. V shed 3 bases and J shed 2 bases, with 13 bases lying between them. Germline loops: CDR1 MDHEN, CDR2 SYDVKM. For the CDR3, the DNA is TGTGCCAGCAGTTTGAGGTTAGCGAATCAAGAGACCCAGTACTTC. Amino acids: CASSLRLANQETQYF.

This clonotype came up many times. The chain is built from TRBV28 and TRBJ2-2; weak D call: TRBD1 (5 bases). V was pared by 9 bases and J by 1 base, with 12 bases between. There are 14 residues in the CDR3. Per the germline V gene, CDR1 is MDHEN and CDR2 is SYDVKM. The CDR3 nucleotides are TGTGCCAGTAGGGGTGGGCTGAACACCGGGGAGCTGTTTTTT. Translating gives CASRGGLNTGELFF.

This clonotype qualifies as medium-sized. The rearrangement uses TRBV28 and TRBJ1-5; the D is unclear. This CDR3 is built from 14 residues. V was shortened by 2 bases and J by 3 bases, with 8 bases between the two germline ends. CDR1 and CDR2 from the germline V gene are MDHEN and SYDVKM. This chain's CDR3 is CASSLIDSNQPQHF. The CDR3, as DNA: TGTGCCAGCAGTTTAATAGATTCCAATCAGCCCCAGCATTTT.

The chain is built from TRBV29-1 and TRBJ1-2; weak D call: TRBD1 (5 bases). Trimming took 7 bases from V and 1 from J, leaving 13 bases between them. This CDR3 has 13 residues. Germline V gene data show CDR1 as SQVTM and CDR2 as ANQGSEA. The CDR3 reads CSARSGDNYGYTF. The CDR3 DNA sequence: TGCAGCGCAAGGTCGGGGGATAACTATGGCTACACCTTC. Full variable domain (missing parts from reference TRBV29-1 and TRBJ1-2): SAVISQKPSRDICQRGTSLTIQCQVDSQVTMMFWYRQQPGQSLTLIATANQGSEATYESGFVIDKFPISRPNLTFSTLTVSNMSPEDSSIYLCSARSGDNYGYTFGSGTRLTVV.

This clonotype has at least ten counts. The chain uses TRBV2 and TRBJ1-2; D is uncertain. The ends were cut back, 2 bases at V and 0 bases at J, with 10 bases in the middle. The CDR3 sequence is 15 residues long. Germline loops: CDR1 SNHLY, CDR2 FYNNEI. As DNA, the CDR3 is TGTGCCAGCAGTGAACCCCGGATAACTAACTATGGCTACACCTTC. This translates into CASSEPRITNYGYTF.

The rearrangement links TRBV27 to TRBJ2-7; no clear D. Germline lookup yields CDR1 MNHEY and CDR2 SMNVEV (reference sequence). CDR3 length: 19 amino acids. V was cut by 4 bases and J by 0 bases, with 25 bases left in between. CDR3 in amino acids: CASSSGPGRTPTSSYEQYF. The CDR3 nucleotides read TGTGCCAGCAGTTCCGGTCCTGGCAGAACCCCCACGAGCTCCTACGAGCAGTACTTC.

This clonotype was detected a few times. As DNA, the CDR3 is TGCGCCAGCAGCCAATTTGGCGGAACAGATACGCAGTATTTT. This translates into CASSQFGGTDTQYF. The chain employs TRBV4-1 and TRBJ2-3; D uncertain. The CDR3 is 14 amino acids. Germline values: CDR1 MGHRA, CDR2 YSYEKL. V shed 2 bases and J shed 3 bases, with 9 bases lying between them.

This clonotype has only a few counts. This rearrangement joins TRBV9 to TRBJ1-1; D is undetermined. This CDR3 spans 12 amino acids. V was pared by 3 bases and J by 8 bases, with 11 bases between. Germline CDR1 and CDR2: SGDLS and YYNGEE. CDR3 sequence: CASSAEAAEAFF. CDR3 nucleotide sequence: TGTGCCAGCAGCGCCGAAGCTGCGGAAGCTTTCTTT. Combining the CDR3 with reference TRBV9 and TRBJ1-1 gives the whole variable domain DSGVTQTPKHLITATGQRVTLRCSPRSGDLSVYWYQQSLDQGLQFLIQYYNGEERAKGNILERFSAQQFPDLHSELNLSSLELGDSALYFCASSAEAAEAFFGQGTRLTVV.

This clonotype was counted only a few times. The chain couples TRBV20-1 to TRBJ2-7; D gene ambiguous. The CDR3 contains 11 residues. Germline V gene data show CDR1 as DFQATT and CDR2 as SNEGSKA (reference sequence). Trimming left V 5 bases short and J 0 bases short, with 5 bases between. CDR3 sequence reads: CSASSSYEQYF. The DNA for the CDR3 is TGCAGTGCTTCTAGCTCCTACGAGCAGTACTTC.

The sample holds many counts of this clonotype. The V and J genes are TRBV4-1 and TRBJ2-7; 8 bases are a match to TRBD1. Trimming cost V 1 base and J 6 bases; bases outside gene matches: 11. There are 16 residues in the CDR3. Per the germline V gene, CDR1 is MGHRA and CDR2 is YSYEKL. The CDR3 loop is CASSQGSGGASLEQYF. For the CDR3, the DNA is TGCGCCAGCAGCCAAGGGTCAGGGGGCGCGTCCCTCGAGCAGTACTTC.